The 2 T cell receptor beta chains reported below all come from one sample, sequenced in a study of CD8 T cells in ankylosing spondylitis. TCRdb called the 5' RACE reads again in MiXCR, with one record for every CDR3 protein. The top ten clones hold roughly 4% of a sample with 35,000 to 50,000 distinct CDR3 sequences, just under 4% of them seen once. The sample taken for sequencing was blood, either unsorted or a sorted T cell fraction (not recorded which). The origin of the receptors is a female donor with ankylosing spondylitis or in good health (not recorded which).

The chain combines TRBV9 with TRBJ2-7, with no clear D. This CDR3 spans 16 amino acids. V was shortened by 0 bases and J by 1 base, with 14 bases between the two germline ends. Germline lookup yields CDR1 SGDLS and CDR2 YYNGEE. This CDR3 reads CASSVGPQAPSYEQYF. The DNA of the CDR3 is TGTGCCAGCAGCGTAGGGCCGCAGGCCCCATCCTACGAGCAGTACTTC.

In this sample, this clonotype turned up many times. V is TRBV9 and J is TRBJ2-7, with 7 nucleotides matching TRBD2. The germline V gene encodes CDR1 SGDLS and CDR2 YYNGEE. V lost 0 bases and J lost 2; bases outside the gene matches: 8. The CDR3 has 16 amino acids. The CDR3 bases are TGTGCCAGCAGCGTAGGGGGGGGGTCCAACGCCTACGAGCAGTACTTC. Amino acid sequence: CASSVGGGSNAYEQYF.